What follows are 25 T cell receptor beta chains derived from one specimen sequenced in a study of cytomegalovirus exposure and HLA in healthy donors. The PCR was carried out with 60 Vbeta primers and 13 Jbeta primers. Libraries were prepared by immunoSEQ multiplex PCR; TCRdb keeps only in-frame clonotypes and omits some of them. The sample has some 90,000 clones; more than 65% are singletons. The sample comprised PBMCs. The receptors here all came from a human donor in good health.

V usage is TRBV7-3 and J usage is TRBJ2-2; 8 bases match TRBD2. CDR1 SGHTA and CDR2 FQGTGA come from the germline V gene. Trimming took 0 bases from V and 8 from J; bases not matched to a gene: 8. The CDR3 extends over 16 amino acids. The CDR3 DNA sequence: TGTGCCAGCAGCTTAACTAGCGGGGCCCCGGGAGGGGAGCTGTTTTTT. This encodes CASSLTSGAPGGELFF.

V is TRBV4-1 and J is TRBJ2-5; a weak D match, TRBD1 (8 bases). Germline V gene data show CDR1 as MGHRA and CDR2 as YSYEKL. Trimming removed 8 bases at V and 5 bases at J, with 21 bases between. The CDR3 spans 15 residues. This CDR3 is CASRPEQGGKETQYF. DNA of the CDR3: TGCGCCAGCCGCCCGGAACAGGGGGGGAAGGAGACCCAGTACTTC.

This clone was observed a handful of times. V is TRBV4-3 and J is TRBJ1-2; no clear D gene. V was trimmed by 0 bases and J by 0 bases, leaving 14 bases between them. Germline-derived CDR1 and CDR2 are LGHNA and YSLEER. This CDR3 region has 17 residues. The CDR3 loop is CASSQDLGQEANYGYTF. CDR3 DNA sequence: TGCGCCAGCAGCCAAGATCTAGGGCAGGAGGCTAACTATGGCTACACCTTC.

This clone was detected a few times. The chain joins TRBV6-5 to TRBJ2-2, with D possibly TRBD1 on 5 matching bases. The CDR3 contains 15 residues. V was trimmed by 6 bases and J by 4 bases, leaving 15 bases between them. CDR1 is MNHEY, CDR2 SVGAGI, per germline. CDR3 bases: TGTGCCAGCAGCCGAAACGCCGACAGCACCGGGGAGCTGTTTTTT. This translates into CASSRNADSTGELFF.

The rearrangement links TRBV7-2 to TRBJ1-1, with D possibly being TRBD1 (6 bases). CDR3 length: 14 residues. Germline V gives CDR1 SGHTA, CDR2 FQGNSA. V was shortened by 7 bases and J by 6 bases, with 18 bases between the two germline ends. CDR3 DNA sequence: TGTGCCAGCACCCGGGACACCGCAGGGCCTGAAGCTTTCTTT. The encoded protein is CASTRDTAGPEAFF.

The genes are TRBV6-5 and TRBJ2-5; D may be TRBD2 (6 bases). This CDR3 has 14 amino acids. CDR1 is MNHEY, CDR2 SVGAGI, per germline. V gave up 9 bases and J gave up 5 bases, with 19 bases separating them. The CDR3 loop is CARELEGLRETQYF. The CDR3 bases are TGTGCCAGAGAGCTGGAGGGTCTCCGGGAGACCCAGTACTTC.

The rearrangement uses TRBV7-8 and TRBJ1-2, with a weak D call TRBD1 (6 bases). V lost 6 bases, J lost 2 bases, and 13 bases lay in between. Germline V gene sequence: CDR1 SGHVS, CDR2 FQNEAQ. This CDR3 is 14 amino acids long. The CDR3 loop is CASSPTGQNYGYTF. The CDR3, as DNA: TGTGCCAGCAGTCCCACGGGACAAAACTATGGCTACACCTTC.

The chain's CDR3 is CASSRDRVSYNEQFF. The CDR3 DNA reads as TGTGCCAGCAGTAGGGACAGAGTCTCCTACAATGAGCAGTTCTTC. The J gene is TRBJ2-1, the V gene TRBV6-1; 7 bases line up with TRBD1. There are 15 residues in the CDR3. The V gene end was trimmed by 5 bases and the J gene end by 0 bases; junction bases not matched to a gene: 4. The germline V gene encodes CDR1 MNHNS and CDR2 SASEGT.

The chain couples TRBV7-8 to TRBJ2-7; D is unclear. This CDR3 contains 14 residues. Trimming left V 4 bases short and J 3 bases short, with 13 bases between. CDR1 and CDR2 from the germline V gene are SGHVS and FQNEAQ. The CDR3 region has the DNA TGTGCCAGCAGCTATTATCAGATAAACTACGAGCAGTACTTC. It encodes CASSYYQINYEQYF.

V and J are TRBV6-5 and TRBJ2-7; the D is unclear. V gave up 5 bases and J gave up 5 bases, with 16 bases separating them. CDR1 MNHEY and CDR2 SVGAGI come from the germline V gene. The CDR3 has 14 residues. Here the CDR3 reads CASSHTFLSDEQYF. The CDR3 nucleotides read TGTGCCAGCAGTCACACATTTCTTTCCGACGAGCAGTACTTC.

The chain is built from TRBV7-2 and TRBJ1-3; no clear D gene. This CDR3 contains 15 residues. Germline V CDR1 and CDR2: SGHTA, FQGNSA. Trimming removed 1 base at V and 0 bases at J, with 7 bases between. The CDR3 nucleotides read TGTGCCAGCAGCTTAGTCTCAGACTCTGGAAACACCATATATTTT. It encodes CASSLVSDSGNTIYF.

CDR3 in amino acids: CASSSTSGGGAGELFF. CDR3 sequence (DNA): TGTGCCAGCAGTTCGACTAGCGGGGGTGGGGCCGGGGAGCTGTTTTTT. V usage is TRBV7-2 and J usage is TRBJ2-2; 12 positions agree with TRBD2. The CDR3 is 16 amino acids. V lost 6 bases and J lost 6; bases outside the gene matches: 8. CDR1 is SGHTA and CDR2 is FQGNSA in the germline V gene.

The chain has TRBV6-6 and TRBJ1-1, with 8 positions matching TRBD1. CDR1 and CDR2 (germline): MNHNY, SVGAGI (reference sequence). After removal of 4 bases from V and 11 bases from J, the junction contained 15 bases not matched to a gene. The CDR3 runs 15 residues. This CDR3 reads CASSSLDRGGYEAFF. The CDR3 nucleotides are TGTGCCAGCAGTTCCTTAGACAGGGGCGGGTATGAGGCTTTCTTT.

V is TRBV5-6 and J is TRBJ2-1; tentatively, D is TRBD1 (5 bases). The CDR3 length is 13 residues. Trimming pared 5 bases from V and 2 bases from J, leaving 8 bases between. Germline V gene lookup returns CDR1 SGHDT and CDR2 YYEEEE. In DNA, the CDR3 is TGTGCCAGCAGGCAGGGTACCTACAATGAGCAGTTCTTC. Protein sequence: CASRQGTYNEQFF.

The rearrangement links TRBV2 to TRBJ2-3; 9 bases are shared with TRBD1. The V gene's germline CDR1 is SNHLY and CDR2 FYNNEI. V was pared by 4 bases and J by 4 bases, with 6 bases of the junction left unmatched. This CDR3 spans 15 amino acids. In nucleotides, the CDR3 is TGTGCCAGCAGTGTACAGGGGGCAGGGGCAGATACGCAGTATTTT. Translating gives CASSVQGAGADTQYF.

The chain carries TRBV15 and TRBJ2-5; D may be TRBD2 (6 bases). The CDR3 runs to 14 residues. V was shortened by 1 base and J by 2 bases, with 8 bases between the two germline ends. Germline CDR1 reads LNHNV; CDR2 reads YYDKDF (reference sequence). The CDR3 sequence is CATSRVGGQETQYF. CDR3 nucleotide sequence: TGTGCCACCAGCAGAGTTGGAGGGCAAGAGACCCAGTACTTC.

The chain links TRBV30 to TRBJ1-5; 10 bases line up with TRBD1. The CDR3 spans 15 residues. CDR1 GTSNPN and CDR2 SVGIG come from the germline V gene (reference sequence). With 4 bases clipped from V and 1 base from J, the junction kept 4 bases outside the gene matches. As DNA, the CDR3 is TGTGCCTGGAATCCGGGACAGGGGAGCAATCAGCCCCAGCATTTT. Its translation is CAWNPGQGSNQPQHF.

The V call is TRBV19, the J call TRBJ2-7; possibly TRBD1 for D (6 bases). The CDR3 spans 11 residues. Germline V gene sequence: CDR1 LNHDA, CDR2 SQIVND (reference sequence). Trimming pared 7 bases from V and 2 bases from J, leaving 6 bases between. CDR3 region: CASKGAYEQYF. The DNA of the CDR3 is TGTGCCAGTAAGGGGGCCTACGAGCAGTACTTC.

The gene calls are TRBV6-6 and TRBJ1-2; 7 bases match TRBD1. The junction had 3 bases not matched to a gene; V was cut back by 0 bases and J by 8 bases. The CDR3 covers 13 residues. The germline gives CDR1 MNHNY, CDR2 SVGAGI (reference sequence). The CDR3 DNA is TGTGCCAGCAGTTACTCAGACAGGGTCGGCTACACCTTC. Translating gives CASSYSDRVGYTF.

The V and J genes are TRBV11-2 and TRBJ2-1, with a tentative D call TRBD2 (6 bases). Germline CDR1 reads SGHAT; CDR2 reads FQNNGV. V dropped 5 bases and J dropped 10 bases, with 21 bases sitting between them. The CDR3 totals 15 residues. The CDR3 sequence is CASSQYAGREREQFF. The DNA for the CDR3 is TGTGCCAGCAGCCAGTACGCTGGACGGGAGAGGGAGCAGTTCTTC.

To note about this clone: The junction differs from germline at one of its ends, possibly a read error. V gene TRBV6-5 combines with J gene TRBJ2-2; possible D gene TRBD2, 6 bases. Germline V gives CDR1 MNHEY, CDR2 SVGAGI. The CDR3 runs 13 residues. The CDR3 here is CASNYSSAGELFF. Here the CDR3 DNA reads TGTGCCAGCAATTACTCTAGCGCCGGGGAGCTGTTTTTT.

The J gene is TRBJ2-1, the V gene TRBV7-3; 7 bases line up with TRBD2. Per the germline V gene, CDR1 is SGHTA and CDR2 is FQGTGA. With V trimmed by 5 bases and J by 2 bases, 6 bases remained unmatched. This CDR3 contains 15 residues. The DNA of the CDR3 is TGTGCCAGCAGCCTAGACGGGACTACCTACAATGAGCAGTTCTTC. Translated, it gives CASSLDGTTYNEQFF. Full variable domain (outside the CDR3, taken from reference TRBV7-3 and TRBJ2-1): GAGVSQTPSNKVTEKGKYVELRCDPISGHTALYWYRQSLGQGPEFLIYFQGTGAADDSGLPNDRFFAVRPEGSVSTLKIQRTERGDSAVYLCASSLDGTTYNEQFFGPGTRLTVL.

The chain couples TRBV11-1 to TRBJ1-4; D unresolved. The V gene's germline CDR1 is SGHAT and CDR2 FQDESV (reference sequence). V was shortened by 6 bases and J by 0 bases, with 8 bases between the two germline ends. This CDR3 spans 14 amino acids. This CDR3 reads CASSPVATNEKLFF. The CDR3 DNA reads as TGTGCCAGCAGTCCGGTCGCAACTAATGAAAAACTGTTTTTT.

The V call is TRBV19, the J call TRBJ1-1, with TRBD1 identical over 11 bases. CDR3 length: 15 amino acids. The J segment lost 3 bases and the V segment lost 5 bases, leaving 5 bases of the junction unmatched. The germline gives CDR1 LNHDA, CDR2 SQIVND (reference sequence). The CDR3 sequence: CASSPRTGGYTEAFF. The CDR3 bases are TGTGCCAGTAGTCCCCGGACAGGGGGCTACACTGAAGCTTTCTTT.

The chain links TRBV27 to TRBJ1-4; D gene uncertain. This CDR3 has 11 residues. Looked up from germline, CDR1 is MNHEY and CDR2 is SMNVEV (reference sequence). The ends were cut back, 5 bases at V and 10 bases at J, with 8 bases in the middle. For the CDR3, the DNA is TGTGCCAGCAGTCAAGGAGGAAAACTGTTTTTT. Protein product: CASSQGGKLFF.